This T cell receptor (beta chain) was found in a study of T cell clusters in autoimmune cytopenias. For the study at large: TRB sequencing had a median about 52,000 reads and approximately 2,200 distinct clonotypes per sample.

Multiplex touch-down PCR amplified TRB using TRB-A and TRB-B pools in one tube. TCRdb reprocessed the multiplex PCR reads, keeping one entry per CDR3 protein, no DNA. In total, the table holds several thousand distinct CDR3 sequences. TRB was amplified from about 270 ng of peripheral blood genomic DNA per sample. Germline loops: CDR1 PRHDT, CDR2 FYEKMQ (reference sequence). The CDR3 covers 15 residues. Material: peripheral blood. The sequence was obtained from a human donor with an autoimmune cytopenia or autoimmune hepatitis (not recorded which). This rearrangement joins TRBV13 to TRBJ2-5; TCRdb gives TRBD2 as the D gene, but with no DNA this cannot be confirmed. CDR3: CASSLRGLLTYEQYF. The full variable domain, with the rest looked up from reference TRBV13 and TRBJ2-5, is AAGVIQSPRHLIKEKRETATLKCYPIPRHDTVYWYQQGPGQDPQFLISFYEKMQSDKGSIPDRFSAQQFSDYHSELNMSSLELGDSALYFCASSLRGLLTYEQYFGPGTRLLVL.